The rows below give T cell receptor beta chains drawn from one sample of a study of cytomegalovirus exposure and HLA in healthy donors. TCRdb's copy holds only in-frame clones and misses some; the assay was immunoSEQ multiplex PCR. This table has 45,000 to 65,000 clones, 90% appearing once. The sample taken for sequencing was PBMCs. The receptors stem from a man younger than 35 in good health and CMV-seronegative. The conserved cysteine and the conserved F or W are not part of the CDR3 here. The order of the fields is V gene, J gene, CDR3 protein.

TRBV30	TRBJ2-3	AWSLGGNTQY
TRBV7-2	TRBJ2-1	ASSFGGTYNEQF
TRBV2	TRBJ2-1	ASSAGPSPGQGEQF
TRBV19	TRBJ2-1	ASSIGTSGKLEQF
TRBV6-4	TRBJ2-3	ASSGPSGSGDTQY
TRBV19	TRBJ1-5	ASRVGGGAKGSNQPQH
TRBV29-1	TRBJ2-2	SVDLGHTTGELF
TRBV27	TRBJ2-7	ASSLWGRAGEQY
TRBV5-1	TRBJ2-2	ASSWTGVDTGELF
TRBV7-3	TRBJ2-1	ASSLSGTNEQF
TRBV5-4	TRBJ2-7	ASSLDGGRAAEQY
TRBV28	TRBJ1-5	ASQGRSNQPQH
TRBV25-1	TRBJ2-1	ASSAPKGLASEQF
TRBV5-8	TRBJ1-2	ASSLGQRSFGYT
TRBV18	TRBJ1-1	ASSSETVNTEAF
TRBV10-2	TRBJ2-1	ASSAWRRAYNEQF
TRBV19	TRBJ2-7	ASSVTYRDEQY
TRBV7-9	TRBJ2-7	ASSSGLAGVYEQY
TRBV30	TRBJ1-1	AWSPGCTEAF
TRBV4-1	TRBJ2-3	ASSQDLKQGARDTQY
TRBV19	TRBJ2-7	ASSTRQGVVYEQY
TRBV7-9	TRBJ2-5	ASSLVAGFQETQY
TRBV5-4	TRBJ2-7	ASSLRDSPYEQY
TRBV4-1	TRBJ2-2	ASSQVRAGLEHGELF
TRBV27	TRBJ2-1	ASSLKETRGGYEQF
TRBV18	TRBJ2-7	ASSPPGSRGKRKQY
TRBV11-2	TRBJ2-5	ASSFRDGTKETQY
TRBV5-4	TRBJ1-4	ASSLQGRNEKLF
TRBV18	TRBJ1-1	ASSPLDKPGDTEAF
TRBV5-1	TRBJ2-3	ASSFGASGKTDTQY
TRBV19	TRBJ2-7	ASSRGLASYEQY
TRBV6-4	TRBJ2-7	ARFPGTGPYEQY
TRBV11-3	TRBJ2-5	ASSPGQGQETQY
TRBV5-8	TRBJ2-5	ASSLENRAQETQY
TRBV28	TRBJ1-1	ASSRTGRTNTEAF
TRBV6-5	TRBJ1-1	ASSYSGLLGTEAF
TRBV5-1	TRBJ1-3	ASSPGLSSGNTIY
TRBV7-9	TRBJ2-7	ASGGSGRAGGEQY
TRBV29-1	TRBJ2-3	SVEGDWRANTDTQY
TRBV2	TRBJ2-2	ASSKSEVAGTGELF
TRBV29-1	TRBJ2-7	SPFPPRQGSTYEQY
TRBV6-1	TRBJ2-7	ASTGTVSYEQY
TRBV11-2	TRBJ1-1	ASSRKTANTEAF
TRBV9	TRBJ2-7	ASSSSGRGSNEQY
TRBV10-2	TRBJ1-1	ASFGGWYTEAF
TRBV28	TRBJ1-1	ASSLPTGGRTEAF
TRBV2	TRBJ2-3	ASSVDSGHSTDTQY
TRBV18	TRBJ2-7	ASSPNAQGYEQY
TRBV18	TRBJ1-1	ASSLGQGNTEAF
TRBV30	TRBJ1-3	AWEPGNTIY
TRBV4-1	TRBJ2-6	ASSYTSGSSGANVLT
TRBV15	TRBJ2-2	ATSRVRDRGNTGELF
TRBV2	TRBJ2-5	ASRGGTSGIHQETQY
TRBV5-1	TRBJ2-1	ASRAGSEQF
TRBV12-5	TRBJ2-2	ASGFLIRGLEGAHTGELF
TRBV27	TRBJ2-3	ASRRGLGESTDTQY
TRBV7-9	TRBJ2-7	ASSSGRGSNEQY